This T cell receptor beta chain was documented in a study of CXCR3-negative and CXCR3-positive naive CD8 T cells. Study-wide points: TRB CDR3s were more hydrophobic in CXCR3-positive than in CXCR3-negative naive cells. The majority of assays used fresh PBMCs, and CXCR3 expression partially decreased after cryopreservation.

Notes on this clonotype: Its antigen is as yet unknown.

5' RACE with UMI labels generated the TRB cDNA libraries. TCRdb re-called the 5' RACE reads and gives one entry per CDR3 protein, without DNA. The sample data list more than 75,000 distinct CDR3 sequences. The germline gives CDR1 MDHEN, CDR2 SYDVKM. The CDR3 has 16 amino acids. Sequenced sample: naive CXCR3+ CD8+ T cells from blood. Regarding subset: CD45RO-CCR7+CD27+CD95- naive CD8+ T cells expressing CXCR3 (TNR3+). The clonotype originates from a human donor in good health. Some clones in this sample may be carry-over from other donors' samples. V usage is TRBV28 and J usage is TRBJ2-7; lacking DNA, the TRBD1 call made by TCRdb goes unchecked. CDR3 sequence reads: CASSSSPGASSYEQYF.